Listed here are 9 T cell receptor beta chains from one sample, sequenced in a study of blood T cell repertoires in COVID-19. TCRdb keeps only in-frame clones here, not all; method: immunoSEQ multiplex PCR. The sample yields about 220,000 clones, over 80% seen once. Material for sequencing was PBMCs or T cells enriched from blood (not recorded which). Source of these receptors: a woman aged 35 to 49 who had recovered from COVID-19.

The chain has TRBV18 and TRBJ1-2; 7 nucleotides line up with TRBD1. The CDR3 is made up of 14 amino acids. V lost 5 bases, J lost 4 bases, and 7 bases stayed unmatched. Germline lookup yields CDR1 KGHSH and CDR2 LQKENI. CDR3 amino acids: CASSTFRDSYGYTF. CDR3 bases: TGTGCCAGCTCAACGTTCCGGGACAGCTATGGCTACACCTTC.

The rearrangement uses TRBV27 and TRBJ2-7; no firm D call. This CDR3 has 13 amino acids. V was trimmed by 3 bases and J by 1 base, leaving 7 bases between them. CDR1 is MNHEY, CDR2 SMNVEV, per germline (reference sequence). The DNA for the CDR3 is TGTGCCAGCAGTTTGGGCCGATCCTACGAGCAGTACGTC. Translated, it gives CASSLGRSYEQYV.

Comment on this clone: Other DNA sequences in the sample encode the same CDR3. The V call is TRBV6-4, the J call TRBJ2-3, with D tentatively TRBD2 (6 bases). Germline-derived CDR1 and CDR2 are MRHNA and SNTAGT. This CDR3 has 13 amino acids. Trimming stripped 3 bases from V and 3 bases from J, with 7 bases between. The CDR3: CASSESGTDTQYF. In nucleotides, the CDR3 is TGTGCCAGCAGTGAGAGCGGGACAGATACGCAGTATTTT.

The rearrangement links TRBV7-9 to TRBJ2-1, with 8 bases lining up with TRBD2. Germline V gene sequence: CDR1 SEHNR, CDR2 FQNEAQ (reference sequence). Germline trimming cut 5 bases from V and 15 bases from J; bases unmatched to any gene: 9. CDR3 size: 12 residues. CDR3 protein: CASSPTGGGAFF. The CDR3 region has the DNA TGTGCCAGCAGCCCGACGGGAGGGGGGGCGTTCTTC.

The chain couples TRBV28 to TRBJ2-1, with a possible D match to TRBD1 (5 bases). The ends were cut back, 7 bases at V and 7 bases at J, with 20 bases in the middle. The CDR3 has 15 residues. CDR1 and CDR2 (germline): MDHEN, SYDVKM. For the CDR3, the DNA is TGTGCCAGCAACACCCCGATAGGGGATGGGAATGAGCAGTTCTTC. Translating it yields CASNTPIGDGNEQFF.

This sequence joins TRBV15 and TRBJ2-1, with TRBD2 matching 8 bases. The CDR3 is 15 residues long. Germline V gene data show CDR1 as LNHNV and CDR2 as YYDKDF (reference sequence). J gave up 0 bases and V 3 bases, and 1 base lay outside the gene matches. This chain's CDR3 is CATSRTSDSYNEQFF. The CDR3 DNA sequence: TGTGCCACCAGCAGGACTAGCGACTCCTACAATGAGCAGTTCTTC.

The genes are TRBV14 and TRBJ2-5, with D perhaps matching TRBD2 (5 bases). CDR1 SGHDN and CDR2 FVKESK come from the germline V gene. This CDR3 has 13 amino acids. V was trimmed by 4 bases and J by 4 bases, leaving 10 bases between them. CDR3 amino acids: CASSRRALETQYF. Written as DNA, the CDR3 is TGTGCCAGCAGCCGGCGGGCCTTAGAGACCCAGTACTTC. Using reference TRBV14 and TRBJ2-5 for the parts outside the CDR3, the full variable domain is EAGVTQFPSHSVIEKGQTVTLRCDPISGHDNLYWYRRVMGKEIKFLLHFVKESKQDESGMPNNRFLAERTGGTYSTLKVQPAELEDSGVYFCASSRRALETQYFGPGTRLLVL.

The chain joins TRBV7-3 to TRBJ2-7; D might be TRBD2 (5 bases). The V gene lost 1 base and the J gene lost 7 bases, with 14 bases spanning the gap. This CDR3 contains 14 residues. Per germline, CDR1 SGHTA and CDR2 FQGTGA. The CDR3 DNA reads TGTGCCAGCAGCTTAAACTACCAGACTAAAGAGCAGTACTTC. It encodes CASSLNYQTKEQYF.

The V and J genes are TRBV3-1 (or the pseudogene TRBV3-2) and TRBJ2-1, with 10 bases that match TRBD2. In germline, CDR1 is LGHDT, CDR2 YNNKEL (reference sequence). The CDR3 loop spans 13 amino acids. J lost 9 bases, V lost 2 bases, and 1 base had no gene match. CDR3 in amino acids: CASSQRTSGEQFF. As DNA, the CDR3 is TGTGCCAGCAGCCAACGGACTAGCGGTGAGCAGTTCTTC.